The rows below give T cell receptor beta chains drawn from one sample of a study of cytomegalovirus exposure and HLA in healthy donors. Assay used: immunoSEQ multiplex PCR; TCRdb lists only in-frame clones, some missing. The table has about 94,000 clones, 77% seen once. The sequencing sample was made of PBMCs. Every receptor here comes from a man aged 25-45 years in good health and CMV-seronegative. Both conserved end residues are part of each CDR3. D genes are given only for firm matches. A row's size may be missing; if present it is once, few, many or a size class.

cdr3_nt cdr3_aa j_call d_call clone_size v_call
TGTGCCAGCAGGACAGGGGGCTTCTATAGCAATCAGCCCCAGCATTTT CASRTGGFYSNQPQHF TRBJ1-5 TRBD1 few TRBV27
TGTGCCACCAGCAGACGGGACAGCGATTACAATGAGCAGTTCTTC CATSRRDSDYNEQFF TRBJ2-1 TRBD1 . TRBV15
TGCAGCGTTGAAGATATATTCTATGGCTACACCTTC CSVEDIFYGYTF TRBJ1-2 . . TRBV29-1
TGTGCCAGCAGTGAGGTCCACGGGGATTTAAACACCATATATTTT CASSEVHGDLNTIYF TRBJ1-3 . . TRBV25-1
TGTGCCAGCGGTCTCGGGCCCCAGCATTTT CASGLGPQHF TRBJ1-5 . . TRBV28
TGCGCCAGCAGCACCACAGGGAACACTGAAGCTTTCTTT CASSTTGNTEAFF TRBJ1-1 . . TRBV5-1
TGTGCCAGCAGTGTTGGACTTGCCGGGGAGCTGTTTTTT CASSVGLAGELFF TRBJ2-2 . few TRBV2
TGTGCCAGTAGTCCTAGCGGGGGGGCCAACAATGAGCAGTTCTTC CASSPSGGANNEQFF TRBJ2-1 TRBD2 . TRBV19
TGCAGCGTCGAAGAAGGGGGCGAGTCCTACGAGCAGTACTTC CSVEEGGESYEQYF TRBJ2-7 TRBD1 . TRBV29-1
TGTGCCAGCAGCTTAGCGGGGGGGAGAACCCAAGAGACCCAGTACTTC CASSLAGGRTQETQYF TRBJ2-5 TRBD2 . TRBV13
TGTGCCAGCAGCCGGACAGGGTACTCAGAGACCCAGTACTTC CASSRTGYSETQYF TRBJ2-5 TRBD1 . TRBV6-6
TGTGCCAGCAGTTCCCCGGGACTACCCGAAAAGGCCCAGTACTTC CASSSPGLPEKAQYF TRBJ2-5 TRBD2 . TRBV7-9
TGTGCCAGCAGGCAAGAGGGGGTATCTAATGAAAAACTGTTTTTT CASRQEGVSNEKLFF TRBJ1-4 . few TRBV25-1
TGTGCCACCAGCAGAGAAAACAGGATGCAAGAGACCCAGTACTTC CATSRENRMQETQYF TRBJ2-5 . . TRBV15
TGTGCCAGCAGTACAGGGGGCGGTCAGCCCCAGCATTTT CASSTGGGQPQHF TRBJ1-5 TRBD1 . TRBV11-2
TGTGCCAGCAGTTTATCCACCCGGAGCGGAGAGACCCAGTACTTC CASSLSTRSGETQYF TRBJ2-5 . . TRBV28
TGTGCCAGCAGTTTGAGCTGGAGTCCCTACAATGAGCAGTTCTTC CASSLSWSPYNEQFF TRBJ2-1 . . TRBV27
TGCGCCAGCAGTGAAGGCCTGGGGACTAGCGGGGGCAACATTCAGTACTTC CASSEGLGTSGGNIQYF TRBJ2-4 TRBD2 . TRBV10-1
TGCGCCAGCAGCTTGATTACTGGTTCCTACAATGAGCAGTTCTTC CASSLITGSYNEQFF TRBJ2-1 . once TRBV5-1
TGTGCCAGCAGCTTTAAGGACAGGGACTCACCCCTCCACTTT CASSFKDRDSPLHF TRBJ1-6 TRBD1 . TRBV7-2
TGTGCCTGGGCAGGGATTGCAGCAGATACGCAGTATTTT CAWAGIAADTQYF TRBJ2-3 . . TRBV30
TGTGCCAGCACCCAACAGGGGAACACTGAAGCTTTCTTT CASTQQGNTEAFF TRBJ1-1 . . TRBV6-1
TGTGCCAGCAGTTCACGGGACATCGTTTCACCCCTCCACTTT CASSSRDIVSPLHF TRBJ1-6 . . TRBV6-5
TGCGCCAGCAGTCAAGCGGGAGAGTCCTACAATGAGCAGTTCTTC CASSQAGESYNEQFF TRBJ2-1 TRBD2 . TRBV4-1
TGTGCCAGCAGACTGAACGAGGGGACAGGTGAGGACTATGGCTACACCTTC CASRLNEGTGEDYGYTF TRBJ1-2 TRBD1 . TRBV7-7
TGTGCCAGCAGCGCGGGACAGGGGGCCCTAGGCTACACCTTC CASSAGQGALGYTF TRBJ1-2 TRBD1 . TRBV2
TGTGCCAGCAGCTTCTACGGACTAGCGGGGGGTCACACCGGGGAGCTGTTTTTT CASSFYGLAGGHTGELFF TRBJ2-2 TRBD2 . TRBV5-8
TGTGCCATCAGTGGGGTTAGCGGGAGGGACAATGAGCAGTTCTTC CAISGVSGRDNEQFF TRBJ2-1 TRBD2 . TRBV10-3
TGTGCCAGCCGACAGCAGACTGCTGGAAACACCATATATTTT CASRQQTAGNTIYF TRBJ1-3 . . TRBV27
TGTGCCAGCAGCTCGGGACTACCGATCTACGAGCAGTACTTC CASSSGLPIYEQYF TRBJ2-7 TRBD2 . TRBV5-4
TGTGCCAGCTCACCACAGAACTCCTTTGGACAGGGGAACACTGAAGCTTTCTTT CASSPQNSFGQGNTEAFF TRBJ1-1 TRBD1 . TRBV18
TGTGCCAGCAGCTTCGGGTGGGGACAGAACACTGAAGCTTTCTTT CASSFGWGQNTEAFF TRBJ1-1 . medium-sized TRBV7-9
TGTGCCAGTACCGGGGGGGGGCTCAACAATGAGCAGTTCTTC CASTGGGLNNEQFF TRBJ2-1 TRBD2 . TRBV19
TGTTCCAGCCAAGGAGGGTCGGAGACCCAGTACTTC CSSQGGSETQYF TRBJ2-5 . once TRBV7-9
TGTGCCAGCAGTGGGGAGGGGTTTAGGGCTTTCTTT CASSGEGFRAFF TRBJ1-1 . . TRBV2
TGTGCCAGCAGAGCCCAGGGGGCCGAGGGCTACACCTTC CASRAQGAEGYTF TRBJ1-2 TRBD1 . TRBV28
TGTGCCAGCAGTTACGGTGGGCAGGGGGTATTGTACGAGCAGTACTTC CASSYGGQGVLYEQYF TRBJ2-7 TRBD1 . TRBV6-5
TGTGCCAGCAGCGTAGAGGATGGGGGACTCACTGAAGCTTTCTTT CASSVEDGGLTEAFF TRBJ1-1 . . TRBV9
TGTGCCAGCAGCTTTGTCGGGAGCGACAATGAGCAGTTCTTC CASSFVGSDNEQFF TRBJ2-1 . . TRBV7-9
TGTGCCAGCAGCCTAGGGTTCGGGACAGGACCTAACTATGGCTACACCTTC CASSLGFGTGPNYGYTF TRBJ1-2 TRBD1 . TRBV11-1
TGTGCCAGCAGCTTAGGAGTCCAGGGGGCGAGCAATCAGCCCCAGCATTTT CASSLGVQGASNQPQHF TRBJ1-5 TRBD1 . TRBV7-2
TGTGCCAGCTCACCAAGTCCAGAGCGCTACGAGCAGTACTTC CASSPSPERYEQYF TRBJ2-7 . . TRBV18
TGTGCCAGCAGTGAACCCACGGGAGGGGCTTATGAGACCCAGTACTTC CASSEPTGGAYETQYF TRBJ2-5 TRBD2 few TRBV25-1
TGTGCCTGGAGTGGAGGGGGCCTCTACGAGCAGTACTTC CAWSGGGLYEQYF TRBJ2-7 TRBD1 . TRBV30
TGTGCCAGCAATCCGGGGTCGAACACTGAAGCTTTCTTT CASNPGSNTEAFF TRBJ1-1 . few TRBV5-5
TGTGCCACCCCCGGAGGCAGGGGGAACAATGAGCAGTTCTTC CATPGGRGNNEQFF TRBJ2-1 TRBD1 . TRBV2
TGTGCCAGCAATCGAATAGGGGTTCCTGAAGCTTTCTTT CASNRIGVPEAFF TRBJ1-1 . once TRBV6-1
TGTGCCAGTACCACAGGGTTGAACACTGAAGCTTTCTTT CASTTGLNTEAFF TRBJ1-1 . . TRBV16
TGCGCCAGCAGCCACGGACTAGCGGGACTTACCCGGGGGACCCAGTACTTC CASSHGLAGLTRGTQYF TRBJ2-5 TRBD2 . TRBV4-1
TGTGCCAGCAGTTACTCGAGTAGCGGGAGGGCCTACGAGCAGTACTTC CASSYSSSGRAYEQYF TRBJ2-7 TRBD2 . TRBV6-5
TGCAGCGTTGGGGACATAGGTCTTCCCAGGACCCAGTACTTC CSVGDIGLPRTQYF TRBJ2-5 . once TRBV29-1
TGTGCCAGCGCCGCCGGGAAGTCAAGGGAGACCCAGTACTTC CASAAGKSRETQYF TRBJ2-5 . . TRBV7-8
TGTGCCAGCAGTGTAAGGGGGCGCTCATCCTCTGGGGCCAACGTCCTGACTTTC CASSVRGRSSSGANVLTF TRBJ2-6 TRBD1 . TRBV2